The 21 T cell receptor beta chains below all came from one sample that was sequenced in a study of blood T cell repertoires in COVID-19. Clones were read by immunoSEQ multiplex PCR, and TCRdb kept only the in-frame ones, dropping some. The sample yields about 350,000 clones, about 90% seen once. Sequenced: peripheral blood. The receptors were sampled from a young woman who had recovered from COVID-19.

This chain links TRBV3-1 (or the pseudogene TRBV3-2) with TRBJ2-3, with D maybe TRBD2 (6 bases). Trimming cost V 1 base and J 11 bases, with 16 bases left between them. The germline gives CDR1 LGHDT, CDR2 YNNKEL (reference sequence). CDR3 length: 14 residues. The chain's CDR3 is CASSQAPASEGQYF. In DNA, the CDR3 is TGTGCCAGCAGCCAAGCCCCGGCTTCGGAGGGGCAGTATTTT.

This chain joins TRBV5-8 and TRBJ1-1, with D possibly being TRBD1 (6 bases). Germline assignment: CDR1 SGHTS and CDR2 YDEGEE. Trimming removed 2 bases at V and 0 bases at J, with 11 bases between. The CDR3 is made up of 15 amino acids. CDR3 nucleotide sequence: TGTGCCAGCAGCTTTGGACAGAACTTGAACACTGAAGCTTTCTTT. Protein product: CASSFGQNLNTEAFF.

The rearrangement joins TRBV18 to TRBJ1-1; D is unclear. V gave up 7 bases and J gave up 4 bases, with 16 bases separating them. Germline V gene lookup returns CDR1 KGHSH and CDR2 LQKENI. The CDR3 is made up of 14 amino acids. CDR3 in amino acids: CASFTTSRGTEAFF. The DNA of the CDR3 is TGTGCCAGCTTCACAACCTCCCGGGGCACTGAAGCTTTCTTT.

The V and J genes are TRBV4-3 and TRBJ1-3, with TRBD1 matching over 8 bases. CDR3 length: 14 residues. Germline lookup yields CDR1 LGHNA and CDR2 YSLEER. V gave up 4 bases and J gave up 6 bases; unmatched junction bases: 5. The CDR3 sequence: CASSLGQGANTIYF. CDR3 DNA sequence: TGCGCCAGCAGCCTAGGACAGGGCGCAAACACCATATATTTT.

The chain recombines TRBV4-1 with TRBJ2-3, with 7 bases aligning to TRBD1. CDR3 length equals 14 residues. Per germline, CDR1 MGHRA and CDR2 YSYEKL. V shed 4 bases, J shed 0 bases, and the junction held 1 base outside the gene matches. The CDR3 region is CASSPGQSTDTQYF. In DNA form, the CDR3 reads TGCGCCAGCAGCCCGGGACAGAGCACAGATACGCAGTATTTT.

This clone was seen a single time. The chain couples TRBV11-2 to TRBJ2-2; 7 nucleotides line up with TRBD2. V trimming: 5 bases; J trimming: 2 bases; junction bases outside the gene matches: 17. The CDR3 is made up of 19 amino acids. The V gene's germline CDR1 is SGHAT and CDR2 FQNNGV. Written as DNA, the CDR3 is TGTGCCAGCAGCCTGCAGAAAGCGGGATTCTTCAATAACACCGGGGAGCTGTTTTTT. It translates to CASSLQKAGFFNNTGELFF.

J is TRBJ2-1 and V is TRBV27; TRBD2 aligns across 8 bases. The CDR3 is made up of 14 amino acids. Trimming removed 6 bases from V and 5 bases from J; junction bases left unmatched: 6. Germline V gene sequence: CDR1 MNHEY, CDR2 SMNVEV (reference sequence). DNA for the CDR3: TGTGCCAGCAGCCGACTAGCGACTAACAATGAGCAGTTCTTC. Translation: CASSRLATNNEQFF.

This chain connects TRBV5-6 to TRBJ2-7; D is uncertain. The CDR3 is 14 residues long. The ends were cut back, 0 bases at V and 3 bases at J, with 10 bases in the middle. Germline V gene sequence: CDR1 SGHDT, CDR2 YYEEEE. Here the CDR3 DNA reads TGTGCCAGCAGCTTGGGGCAGGCTATCTACGAGCAGTACGTC. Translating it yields CASSLGQAIYEQYV.

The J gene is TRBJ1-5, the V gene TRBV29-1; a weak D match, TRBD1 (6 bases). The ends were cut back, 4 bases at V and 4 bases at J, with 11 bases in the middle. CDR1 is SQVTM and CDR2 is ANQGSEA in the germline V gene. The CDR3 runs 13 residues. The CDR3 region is CSVGGRNNQPQHF. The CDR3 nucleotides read TGCAGCGTTGGGGGGCGAAATAATCAGCCCCAGCATTTT.

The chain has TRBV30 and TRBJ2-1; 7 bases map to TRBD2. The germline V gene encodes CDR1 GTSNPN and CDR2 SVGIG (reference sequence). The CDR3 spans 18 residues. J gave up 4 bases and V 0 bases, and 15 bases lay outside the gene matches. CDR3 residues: CAWSVRGRGTRVYNEQFF. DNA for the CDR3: TGTGCCTGGAGTGTACGGGGGAGGGGTACCAGGGTTTACAATGAGCAGTTCTTC.

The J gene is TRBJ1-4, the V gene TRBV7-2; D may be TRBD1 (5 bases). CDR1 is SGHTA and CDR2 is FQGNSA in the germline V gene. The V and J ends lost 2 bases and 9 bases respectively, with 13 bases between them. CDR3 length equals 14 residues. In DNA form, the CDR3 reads TGTGCCAGCAGCTTAAGTAGTAGACAGCAAAAACTGTTTTTT. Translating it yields CASSLSSRQQKLFF.

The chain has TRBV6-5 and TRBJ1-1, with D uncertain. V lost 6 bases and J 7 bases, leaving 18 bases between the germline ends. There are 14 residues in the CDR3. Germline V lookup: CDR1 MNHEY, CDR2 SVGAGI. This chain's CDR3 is CASSWGDTLFEAFF. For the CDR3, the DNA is TGTGCCAGCAGCTGGGGAGACACCTTGTTTGAAGCTTTCTTT.

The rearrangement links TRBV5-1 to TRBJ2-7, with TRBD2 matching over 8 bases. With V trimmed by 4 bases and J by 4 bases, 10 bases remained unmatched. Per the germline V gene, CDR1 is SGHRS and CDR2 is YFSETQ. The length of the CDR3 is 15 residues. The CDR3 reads CASSPGSSGMYEQYV. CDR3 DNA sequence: TGCGCCAGCAGCCCGGGAAGTAGCGGGATGTACGAGCAGTACGTC.

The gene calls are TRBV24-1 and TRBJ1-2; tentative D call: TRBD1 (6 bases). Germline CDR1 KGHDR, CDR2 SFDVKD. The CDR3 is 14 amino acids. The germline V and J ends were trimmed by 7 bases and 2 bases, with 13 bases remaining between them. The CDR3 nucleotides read TGTGCCACCAGATTTATTGGACAGAACTATGGCTACACCTTC. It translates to CATRFIGQNYGYTF.

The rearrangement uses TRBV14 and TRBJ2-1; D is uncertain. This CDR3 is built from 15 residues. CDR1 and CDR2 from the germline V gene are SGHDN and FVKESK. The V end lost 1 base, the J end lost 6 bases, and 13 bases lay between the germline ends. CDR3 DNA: TGTGCCAGCAGCCAAGCCCTAGGTACCCCCAATGAGCAGTTCTTC. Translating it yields CASSQALGTPNEQFF.

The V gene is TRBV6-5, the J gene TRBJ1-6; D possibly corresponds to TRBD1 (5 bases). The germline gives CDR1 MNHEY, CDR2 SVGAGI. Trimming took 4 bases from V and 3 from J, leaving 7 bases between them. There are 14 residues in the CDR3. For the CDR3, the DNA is TGTGCCAGCAGTTTCAGGGACTATAATTCACCCCTCCACTTT. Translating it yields CASSFRDYNSPLHF.

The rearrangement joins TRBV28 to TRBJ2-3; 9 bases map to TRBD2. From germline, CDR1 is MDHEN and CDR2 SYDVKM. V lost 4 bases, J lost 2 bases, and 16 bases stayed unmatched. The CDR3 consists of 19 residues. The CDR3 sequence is CASSSHPGLAVHLTDTQYF. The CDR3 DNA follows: TGTGCCAGCAGTTCTCACCCGGGACTAGCAGTACATCTCACAGATACGCAGTATTTT.

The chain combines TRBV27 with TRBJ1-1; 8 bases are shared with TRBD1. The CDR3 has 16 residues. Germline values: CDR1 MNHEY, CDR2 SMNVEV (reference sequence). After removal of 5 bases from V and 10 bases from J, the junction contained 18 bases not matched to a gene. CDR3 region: CASSAHIQPGGAGAFF. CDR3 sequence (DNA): TGTGCCAGCAGTGCGCATATCCAACCAGGGGGCGCAGGAGCTTTCTTT.

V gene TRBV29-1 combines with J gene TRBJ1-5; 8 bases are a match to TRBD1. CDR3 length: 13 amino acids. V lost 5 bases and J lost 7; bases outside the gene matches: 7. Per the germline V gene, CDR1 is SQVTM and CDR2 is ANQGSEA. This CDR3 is CSVYQGAGQPQHF. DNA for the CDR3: TGCAGCGTTTACCAGGGGGCTGGGCAGCCCCAGCATTTT.

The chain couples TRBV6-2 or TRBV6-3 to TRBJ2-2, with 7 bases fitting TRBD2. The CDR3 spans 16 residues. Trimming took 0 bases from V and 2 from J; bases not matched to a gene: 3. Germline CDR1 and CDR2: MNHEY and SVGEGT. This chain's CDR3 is CASSYSGLLNTGELFF. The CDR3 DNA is TGTGCCAGCAGTTACTCGGGACTACTTAACACCGGGGAGCTGTTTTTT.

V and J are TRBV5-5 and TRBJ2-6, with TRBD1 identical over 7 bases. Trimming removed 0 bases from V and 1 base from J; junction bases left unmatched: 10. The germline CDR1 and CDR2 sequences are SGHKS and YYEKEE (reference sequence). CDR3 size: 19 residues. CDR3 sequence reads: CASSLEFGTVTSGANVLTF. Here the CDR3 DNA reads TGTGCCAGCAGCTTGGAGTTCGGGACAGTTACTTCTGGGGCCAACGTCCTGACTTTC.